The next 19 T cell receptor beta chains were all read from a single sample in a study of shared clonotypes between healthy human individuals. Libraries were prepared by immunoSEQ multiplex PCR; TCRdb keeps only in-frame clonotypes and omits some of them. The sample lists some 2,500,000 clones, under 95% occurring once. The sequenced sample consisted of naive CD4+ T cells from PBMCs. Regarding subset: CD45RA+ positively selected. These receptors were obtained from a man younger than 35 in good health. Some clones in this sample may be carry-over from other donors' samples.

The gene calls are TRBV28 and TRBJ2-7; weak D call: TRBD2 (5 bases). This CDR3 is built from 14 residues. Germline loops: CDR1 MDHEN, CDR2 SYDVKM. V lost 7 bases to trimming and J lost 7 bases, with 20 bases between them. This chain's CDR3 is CASNTAGNLGEQYF. DNA of the CDR3: TGTGCCAGCAACACCGCCGGGAACTTAGGTGAGCAGTACTTC.

J is TRBJ1-2 and V is TRBV5-1; D might be TRBD1 (5 bases). The germline CDR1 and CDR2 sequences are SGHRS and YFSETQ. The CDR3 spans 13 residues. Trimming pared 3 bases from V and 4 bases from J, leaving 10 bases between. The CDR3 DNA reads as TGCGCCAGCAGCTGGGGACCGAGCTATGGCTACACCTTC. Its protein product is CASSWGPSYGYTF.

This chain uses TRBV28 with TRBJ2-7; 11 bases fit TRBD2. The length of the CDR3 is 16 residues. Germline CDR1 MDHEN, CDR2 SYDVKM. With 5 bases clipped from V and 2 bases from J, the junction kept 8 bases outside the gene matches. The CDR3 DNA sequence: TGTGCCAGCAGTACCCGACTAGCGGGACGACCCTACGAGCAGTACTTC. It specifies CASSTRLAGRPYEQYF.

V usage is TRBV2 and J usage is TRBJ1-5; 9 nucleotides agree with TRBD1. J lost 3 bases, V lost 6 bases, and 9 bases had no gene match. CDR3 size: 16 residues. CDR1 and CDR2 (germline): SNHLY, FYNNEI. CDR3 sequence (DNA): TGTGCCAGCAGGTCCGGGACAGGGTGGGTCAATCAGCCCCAGCATTTT. Translation gives CASRSGTGWVNQPQHF.

CDR3 DNA sequence: TGTGCCAGCAGTTTATGGGGACAGGGGAGAGGGACTGAAGCTTTCTTT. Translated: CASSLWGQGRGTEAFF. This rearrangement joins TRBV28 to TRBJ1-1; 10 nucleotides line up with TRBD1. CDR1 is MDHEN and CDR2 is SYDVKM in the germline V gene. Unmatched junction bases numbered 6, after V lost 0 bases and J lost 5 bases. This CDR3 spans 16 amino acids.

J is TRBJ1-1 and V is TRBV11-3; D is uncertain. The V gene's germline CDR1 is SGHNT and CDR2 YENEEA. The CDR3 length is 15 residues. Trimming pared 0 bases from V and 4 bases from J, leaving 12 bases between. DNA of the CDR3: TGTGCCAGCAGCTTAGATGCGCCCTCCGGCACTGAAGCTTTCTTT. Residues: CASSLDAPSGTEAFF.

The chain couples TRBV7-3 to TRBJ2-7; D is uncertain. V was pared by 0 bases and J by 2 bases, with 11 bases between. Looked up from germline, CDR1 is SGHTA and CDR2 is FQGTGA. The CDR3 extends over 15 amino acids. CDR3 protein: CASSLTGTQPYEQYF. CDR3 DNA: TGTGCCAGCAGCTTAACGGGTACCCAACCCTACGAGCAGTACTTC.

This clone was counted once. The rearrangement joins TRBV6-1 to TRBJ2-5, with D unclear. CDR1 and CDR2 (germline): MNHNS, SASEGT. This CDR3 is built from 11 residues. V was trimmed by 11 bases and J by 2 bases, leaving 9 bases between them. For the CDR3, the DNA is TGTGCCTCCCAAGGGCAAGAGACCCAGTACTTC. Translated: CASQGQETQYF.

This clone was found once. The chain links TRBV18 to TRBJ1-1; unclear D gene. The CDR3 contains 12 residues. V lost 5 bases and J 5 bases, leaving 9 bases between the germline ends. Germline CDR1 is KGHSH and CDR2 is LQKENI. CDR3 coding DNA: TGTGCCAGCTCATCATCCCGGACTGAAGCTTTCTTT. Translated: CASSSSRTEAFF.

This sequence joins TRBV19 and TRBJ1-5; possibly TRBD1 for D (6 bases). The CDR3 totals 14 residues. Germline lookup yields CDR1 LNHDA and CDR2 SQIVND (reference sequence). V was pared by 7 bases and J by 4 bases, with 14 bases between. The CDR3 DNA reads as TGTGCCAGTACCCCTCTAGGGGGGAATCAGCCCCAGCATTTT. Its protein product is CASTPLGGNQPQHF.

The gene calls are TRBV28 and TRBJ1-5, with D hard to call. CDR1 MDHEN and CDR2 SYDVKM come from the germline V gene. The CDR3 is 14 residues long. Trimming took 2 bases from V and 3 from J, leaving 8 bases between them. This CDR3 reads CASSLNSLNQPQHF. The CDR3 coding sequence is TGTGCCAGCAGTTTAAATTCTCTCAATCAGCCCCAGCATTTT.

The V call is TRBV29-1, the J call TRBJ2-7; 13 bases are a match to TRBD2. Germline values: CDR1 SQVTM, CDR2 ANQGSEA. J lost 5 bases, V lost 7 bases, and 5 bases had no gene match. The CDR3 contains 13 residues. The CDR3 loop is CSGTSGRGNEQYF. CDR3 bases: TGCAGCGGTACTAGCGGGAGGGGCAACGAGCAGTACTTC.

This clone appeared a single time. The chain recombines TRBV28 with TRBJ2-1; D is uncertain. CDR1 MDHEN and CDR2 SYDVKM come from the germline V gene. The CDR3 sequence is 13 residues long. With 10 bases removed from V and 2 bases from J, the gap between germline ends came to 12 bases. The CDR3 DNA sequence: TGTGCCACCGAGAATCAAGCCTACAATGAGCAGTTCTTC. It codes for CATENQAYNEQFF. Using reference TRBV28 and TRBJ2-1 for the parts outside the CDR3, the full variable domain is DVKVTQSSRYLVKRTGEKVFLECVQDMDHENMFWYRQDPGLGLRLIYFSYDVKMKEKGDIPEGYSVSREKKERFSLILESASTNQTSMYLCATENQAYNEQFFGPGTRLTVL.

The chain is built from TRBV30 and TRBJ1-2; 9 nucleotides match TRBD1. CDR1 and CDR2 (germline): GTSNPN, SVGIG (reference sequence). This CDR3 region has 15 residues. V lost 1 base and J lost 7; bases outside the gene matches: 10. In nucleotides, the CDR3 is TGTGCCTGGAGTGCCTCGACACAGGGGGCTGTTGGCTACACCTTC. It is translated as CAWSASTQGAVGYTF.

This chain joins TRBV27 and TRBJ2-6; D might be TRBD1 (6 bases). The germline V gene encodes CDR1 MNHEY and CDR2 SMNVEV (reference sequence). V lost 3 bases and J lost 2, with 8 bases in between. CDR3 length: 15 residues. CDR3 loop: CASSFGGAGANVLTF. The CDR3 DNA follows: TGTGCCAGCAGTTTTGGGGGCGCTGGGGCCAACGTCCTGACTTTC.

Many counts were recorded for this clone. This chain connects TRBV23-1 to TRBJ2-5; D uncertain. TRBV23-1 carries the ORF label, with uncertain function. This CDR3 has 18 residues. V lost 4 bases and J lost 2, with 23 bases in between. The CDR3 nucleotides are TGCGCCAGCAGTCTCTCCCAGAGTCCGGGCCACCCACAAGAGACCCAGTACTTC. This gives the protein CASSLSQSPGHPQETQYF.

The genes are TRBV13 and TRBJ2-5; 12 nucleotides agree with TRBD2. CDR1 is PRHDT and CDR2 is FYEKMQ in the germline V gene (reference sequence). There are 17 residues in the CDR3. V lost 5 bases to trimming and J lost 5 bases; unmatched junction nucleotides: 12. CDR3 sequence (DNA): TGTGCCAGCAGCCCCTCCCCCGGTACTAGCGGGAGGGAGACCCAGTACTTC. It codes for CASSPSPGTSGRETQYF.

This chain links TRBV5-1 with TRBJ2-2; D unresolved. This CDR3 spans 14 amino acids. Deletions cut 7 bases from V and 4 bases from J, with 14 bases between. Germline-derived CDR1 and CDR2 are SGHRS and YFSETQ. CDR3 sequence: CASREGATTGELFF. The CDR3 region has the DNA TGCGCCAGCCGTGAAGGAGCTACCACCGGGGAGCTGTTTTTT.

This clone was detected a few times. The chain employs TRBV28 and TRBJ1-4, with 7 positions matching TRBD1. The CDR3 totals 14 residues. Germline trimming cut 2 bases from V and 8 bases from J; bases unmatched to any gene: 5. Germline V gene lookup returns CDR1 MDHEN and CDR2 SYDVKM. CDR3 in DNA: TGTGCCAGCAGTTTAAGGGACAGAGGCGAAAAACTGTTTTTT. Translating it yields CASSLRDRGEKLFF.